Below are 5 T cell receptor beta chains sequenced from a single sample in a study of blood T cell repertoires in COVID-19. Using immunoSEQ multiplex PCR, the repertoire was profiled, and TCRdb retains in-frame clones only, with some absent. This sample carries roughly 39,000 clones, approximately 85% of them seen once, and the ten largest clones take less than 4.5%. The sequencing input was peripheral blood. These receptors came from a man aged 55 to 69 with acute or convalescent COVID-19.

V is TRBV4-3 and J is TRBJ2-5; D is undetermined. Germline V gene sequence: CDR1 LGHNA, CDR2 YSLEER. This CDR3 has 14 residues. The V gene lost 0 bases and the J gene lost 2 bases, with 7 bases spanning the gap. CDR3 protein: CASSQDILQETQYF. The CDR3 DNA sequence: TGCGCCAGCAGCCAAGATATCTTACAAGAGACCCAGTACTTC.

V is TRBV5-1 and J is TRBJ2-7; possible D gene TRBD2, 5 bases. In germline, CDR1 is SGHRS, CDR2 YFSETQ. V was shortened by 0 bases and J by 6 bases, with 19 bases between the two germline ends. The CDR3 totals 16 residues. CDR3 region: CASSLGGTGDPSEQYF. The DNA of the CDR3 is TGCGCCAGCAGCTTGGGGGGAACCGGGGATCCCTCCGAGCAGTACTTC.

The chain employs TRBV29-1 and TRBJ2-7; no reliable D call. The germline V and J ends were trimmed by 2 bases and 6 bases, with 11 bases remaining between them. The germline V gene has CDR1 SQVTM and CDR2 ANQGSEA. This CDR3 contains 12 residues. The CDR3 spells CSVESPGGEQYF. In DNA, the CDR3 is TGCAGCGTTGAAAGTCCTGGCGGCGAGCAGTACTTC.

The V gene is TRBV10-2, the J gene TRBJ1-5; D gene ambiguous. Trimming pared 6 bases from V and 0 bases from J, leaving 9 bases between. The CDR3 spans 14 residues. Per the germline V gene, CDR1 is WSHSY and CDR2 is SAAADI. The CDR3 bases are TGCGCCAGCAGGGGAGTGGATAGCAATCAGCCCCAGCATTTT. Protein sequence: CASRGVDSNQPQHF.

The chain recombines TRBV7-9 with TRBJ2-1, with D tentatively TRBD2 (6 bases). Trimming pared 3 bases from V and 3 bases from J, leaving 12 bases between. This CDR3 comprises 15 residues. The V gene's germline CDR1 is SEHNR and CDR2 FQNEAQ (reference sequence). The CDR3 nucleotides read TGTGCCAGCAGCTTCGGGAGAGTATTCTACAATGAGCAGTTCTTC. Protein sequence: CASSFGRVFYNEQFF.